This TCR beta chain was sequenced for a study of T cell responses to AZD1222 COVID-19 vaccine. The study, taken as a whole, reports: Donors, mostly white British, included more females; clonal diversity was possibly underestimated. It was only after the peak T cell response that any repertoires were sampled. In the spike-specific TCR repertoire, nearly half reportedly target unmutated variant regions.

With respect to this clone: Its specificity is unknown.

The table came from immunoSEQ multiplex PCR; TCRdb's copy has only in-frame clones and leaves some out. The sample carries 110,000 or so clones, more than 80% recorded once. This TCR derives from an adult who received the MenACWY meningococcal vaccine as a control. The source was peripheral blood, collected 28 days after the second dose of the MenACWY control vaccine.

The CDR3 coding sequence is TGCGCCAGCACCCCCTCAGGGGGGAGGGAGTACAATGAGCAGTTCTTC. Translating gives CASTPSGGREYNEQFF. This rearrangement joins TRBV10-1 to TRBJ2-1, with D perhaps matching TRBD1 or TRBD2 (7 bases each). Between the trimmed V and J ends, which lost 7 bases and 4 bases, there was a span of 20 bases. The CDR3 contains 16 residues. Germline values: CDR1 WNHNN, CDR2 SYGVQD (reference sequence).